This T cell receptor beta chain emerged from a study of blood T cell repertoires in COVID-19 (TCRdb year 2020). Study-wide context: Samples from collaborators originated in the United States, Italy and Spain and spanned both the acute and convalescent phases of COVID-19. The prospective study material was composed of cDNA or gDNA derived from T cells, B-cell-depleted T cells, or PBMCs. The dataset comprised deeply sampled blood TCRbeta repertoires from subjects exposed to, actively infected with, or recovered from COVID-19. The repertoires were released in a freely available public database meant as a resource for research on the immune response to SARS-CoV-2. Samples came from the ongoing ImmuneRACE study (first 160 participants) plus 1,254 subjects from 6 global collaborators. The sample metadata nearly always contained a de-identified subject ID, COVID-19 status, age in years and sex. HLA class I and class II types, where available, came from metadata supplied by the sample provider rather than from assay-based typing. What the work shows at the level of the full study, not this receptor alone: Clinical and demographic metadata were provided uncurated, with the amount varying by source and participant.

With respect to this clone: Its antigen is unknown. Base qualities are not at hand, and no much larger clone is one base apart.

Counted from cysteine to phenylalanine, this CDR3 has 13 amino acids. Only the CDR3 region is kept as DNA, spanning 39 bases read in frame from base 1. V is reduced by 4 bases and J by 4 bases, leaving a spacing of 11 bases between them. Reading the germline V gene gives CDR1 SGHRS and CDR2 YFSETQ. Participants in the prospective study were aged roughly 18 to 100 years, lived in 24 United States geographic areas, and enrolled through a virtual design. Cohort assignment in the prospective study relied on participant-reported clinical history from a screening survey and a study questionnaire. Recovered participants in ImmuneRACE Cohort 3 were defined as having two consecutive negative NP/OP PCR tests, clearance from a healthcare professional, or resolution of symptoms. In the prospective study, mobile phlebotomists collected whole blood, serum and a nasopharyngeal or oropharyngeal swab from each participant. Prospective study participants could optionally give additional blood draws and questionnaires over an approximately 2-month period. Before DNA extraction, blood samples from the prospective study were shipped at room temperature or frozen.

TCRbeta CDR3 regions were amplified from genomic DNA by means of the immunoSEQ Assay, a bias-controlled multiplex PCR. For the original study's pipeline: Within the assay, amplification of reference gene primers was used to estimate how many nucleated cells each sample contained. To quantify the absolute abundance of each unique TCRbeta CDR3 rearrangement, sequence reads were collapsed and filtered. Productive Simpson clonality was computed per sample as the square root of Simpson's diversity index over productive rearrangements. TCRdb retrieved this table from immuneACCESS and kept in-frame rearrangements only. Not all clones are present; in checked studies, unresolved V genes account for under half, and no reason is known for the remainder. Clonal size and the V and J genes are those of that table, whereas D and trimming came from the DNA. In this sample the table shows a few hundred thousand clones, roughly 87% of which occur a single time. Of the sample, around 3% is held by the ten largest clones.

Sequencing used PBMCs or T cells enriched from blood (not recorded which). This clonotype originated in a woman younger than 45 who had recovered from COVID-19. The chain links TRBV5-1 with TRBJ1-1, with a weak D call of TRBD1 (6 bases match). CDR3 region: CASSPLDSTEAFF. The sequenced DNA: TGCGCCAGCAGCCCCCTGGACAGCACTGAAGCTTTCTTT.